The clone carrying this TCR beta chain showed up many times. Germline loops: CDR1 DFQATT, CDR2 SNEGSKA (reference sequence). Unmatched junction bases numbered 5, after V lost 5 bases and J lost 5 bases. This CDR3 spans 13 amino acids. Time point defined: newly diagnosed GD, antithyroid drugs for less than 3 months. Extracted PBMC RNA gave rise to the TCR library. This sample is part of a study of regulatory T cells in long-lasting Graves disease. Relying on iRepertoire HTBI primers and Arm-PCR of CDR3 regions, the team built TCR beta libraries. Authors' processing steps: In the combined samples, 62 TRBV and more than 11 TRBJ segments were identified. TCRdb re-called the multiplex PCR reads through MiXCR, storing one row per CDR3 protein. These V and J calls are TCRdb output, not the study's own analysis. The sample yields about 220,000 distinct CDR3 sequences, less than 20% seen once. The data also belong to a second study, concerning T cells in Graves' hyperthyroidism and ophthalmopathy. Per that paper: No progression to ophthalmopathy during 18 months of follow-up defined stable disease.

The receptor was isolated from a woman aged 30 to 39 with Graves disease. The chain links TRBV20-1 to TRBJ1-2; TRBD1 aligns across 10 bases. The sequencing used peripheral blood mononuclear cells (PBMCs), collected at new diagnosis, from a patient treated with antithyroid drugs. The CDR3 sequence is CSAGGTGVYGYTF. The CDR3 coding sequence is TGCAGTGCTGGGGGGACAGGGGTTTATGGCTACACCTTC.